These T cell receptor beta chains were read from a single sample in a study of T cells in Graves' hyperthyroidism and ophthalmopathy. Using its own MiXCR run on the multiplex PCR reads, TCRdb lists one record per CDR3 protein. The sample lists about 52,000 distinct CDR3 sequences; about half were seen once. Sequences were obtained from blood. The receptor source for this set is a woman aged 50 to 65 with Graves' ophthalmopathy. CDR3s include the opening cysteine and the closing phenylalanine or tryptophan. The D gene is left open where the match is weak. Size is omitted from some rows. Given values are once, few, many or a class for expanded clones.

abundance	j_gene	v_gene	d_gene	CDR3aa	CDR3nt
NA	TRBJ2-1	TRBV7-9	NA	CASRRGINEQFF	TGTGCCAGCAGACGGGGGATTAATGAGCAGTTCTTC
many	TRBJ2-7	TRBV6-5	TRBD1	CASGGTGGFYEQYF	TGTGCCAGCGGGGGGACAGGGGGTTTCTACGAGCAGTACTTC
NA	TRBJ2-2	TRBV7-6	NA	CASSSDRGAGELFF	TGTGCCAGCAGCAGCGACCGAGGTGCCGGGGAGCTGTTTTTT
many	TRBJ2-5	TRBV19	NA	CASRSTGFGETQYF	TGTGCCAGTAGGAGTACAGGATTCGGAGAGACCCAGTACTTC
many	TRBJ2-7	TRBV20-1	NA	CSARGLTGIYEQYF	TGCAGTGCTAGAGGACTAACGGGGATCTACGAGCAGTACTTC
many	TRBJ2-1	TRBV7-3	NA	CASSLSRGSSYNEQFF	TGTGCCAGCAGCTTAAGTCGAGGAAGCTCCTACAATGAGCAGTTCTTC
many	TRBJ2-3	TRBV13	NA	CASSLGVFDSKSTDTQYF	TGTGCCAGCAGCTTAGGTGTGTTCGACTCGAAAAGCACAGATACGCAGTATTTT
NA	TRBJ2-7	TRBV7-8	NA	CASSLGQGLGEQYF	TGTGCCAGCAGCTTAGGCCAGGGGCTAGGCGAGCAGTACTTC
NA	TRBJ2-3	TRBV7-9	NA	CASSSQRTDSQYF	TGTGCCAGCAGCTCGCAGCGCACAGATTCGCAGTATTTT
NA	TRBJ2-3	TRBV7-6	NA	CASSLGLF	TGTGCCAGCAGCTTAGGGCTATTT
NA	TRBJ2-1	TRBV11-2	TRBD1	CASRKPGTGGLNEQFF	TGTGCCAGCAGAAAGCCCGGGACAGGGGGCCTCAATGAGCAGTTCTTC
many	TRBJ1-6	TRBV19	NA	CASSMWGAPDSPLHF	TGTGCCAGTAGTATGTGGGGGGCGCCGGATTCACCCCTCCACTTT
NA	TRBJ2-2	TRBV5-5	NA	CASSEGPAGELFF	TGTGCCAGCAGCGAGGGGCCAGCCGGGGAGCTGTTTTTT
many	TRBJ2-2	TRBV7-7	TRBD1	CASSADGDRANTGELFF	TGTGCCAGCAGCGCGGACGGCGACAGGGCGAACACCGGGGAGCTGTTTTTT
many	TRBJ2-1	TRBV7-2	TRBD1	CASSEQGSSYNEQFF	TGTGCCAGCAGCGAACAGGGGAGCTCCTACAATGAGCAGTTCTTC
many	TRBJ2-5	TRBV4-1	NA	CASSQGPLVARGETQYF	TGCGCCAGCAGCCAAGGCCCCTTGGTGGCCCGCGGGGAGACCCAGTACTTC
NA	TRBJ2-1	TRBV7-6	TRBD2	CARSRTSGTWYEQFF	TGTGCCCGCAGCCGGACTAGCGGGACGTGGTATGAGCAGTTCTTC
many	TRBJ2-7	TRBV6-4	TRBD1	CASSHRGTSYEQYF	TGTGCCAGCAGTCACAGGGGGACCTCCTACGAGCAGTACTTC
many	TRBJ1-6	TRBV20-1	TRBD1	CSASGNTGGTSPLHF	TGCAGTGCTAGTGGGAATACAGGGGGCACTTCACCCCTCCACTTT
NA	TRBJ2-3	TRBV20-1	NA	CSARDLFSGSAGTQYF	TGCAGTGCTAGAGACCTCTTTAGCGGCAGCGCAGGTACGCAGTATTTT
NA	TRBJ2-7	TRBV11-1	TRBD1	CASSLEDRGPHERYF	TGTGCCAGCAGCTTGGAGGACAGGGGGCCCCACGAGCGGTACTTC
NA	TRBJ2-1	TRBV20-1	NA	CSAWDTYNEQFF	TGCAGTGCTTGGGACACCTACAATGAGCAGTTCTTC
many	TRBJ2-1	TRBV20-1	NA	CSAREGGGSSYNEQFF	TGCAGTGCTAGAGAGGGAGGTGGAAGCTCCTACAATGAGCAGTTCTTC
many	TRBJ1-2	TRBV3-1	NA	CASSQEGIGYTF	TGTGCCAGCAGCCAAGAAGGAATTGGCTACACCTTC
many	TRBJ2-7	TRBV5-5	NA	CASSLRFAYEQYF	TGTGCCAGCAGCTTGCGTTTCGCCTACGAGCAGTACTTC
once	TRBJ2-7	TRBV9	NA	CASSVGDSSFPYGQYF	TGTGCCAGCAGCGTAGGGGATAGCTCGTTTCCCTACGGGCAGTACTTC
many	TRBJ2-2	TRBV20-1	NA	CSARDRRGTGELFF	TGCAGTGCTAGAGATAGAAGGGGGACCGGGGAGCTGTTTTTT
many	TRBJ1-6	TRBV5-8	NA	CASSSVRGASPLHF	TGTGCCAGCAGCTCAGTTCGGGGTGCTTCACCCCTCCACTTT
NA	TRBJ2-1	TRBV20-1	TRBD2	CSVEPRTSGDYNEQFF	TGCAGCGTTGAACCCCGGACTAGCGGGGATTACAATGAGCAGTTCTTC
NA	TRBJ1-4	TRBV5-1	NA	CASSPEAANEKLFF	TGCGCCAGCAGCCCAGAGGCGGCAAATGAAAAACTGTTTTTT
many	TRBJ1-2	TRBV19	NA	CASSMGVTSGYTF	TGTGCCAGTAGTATGGGGGTCACCTCCGGCTACACCTTC
many	TRBJ1-1	TRBV20-1	NA	CSALPHMNTEAFF	TGCAGTGCTCTCCCCCACATGAACACTGAAGCTTTCTTT
many	TRBJ1-1	TRBV5-1	NA	CASSLEWHQNTEAFF	TGCGCCAGCAGCTTGGAGTGGCATCAGAACACTGAAGCTTTCTTT
many	TRBJ2-2	TRBV20-1	NA	CSARGVRSGELFF	TGCAGTGCCAGAGGGGTTAGGTCCGGGGAGCTGTTTTTT
NA	TRBJ2-5	TRBV7-7	TRBD2	CASSRGLGETQYF	TGTGCCAGCAGCAGAGGACTAGGAGAGACCCAGTACTTC
many	TRBJ2-2	TRBV7-9	TRBD1	CASTPRDRGENTGELFF	TGTGCCAGCACCCCCCGGGACAGGGGCGAAAACACCGGGGAGCTGTTTTTT
NA	TRBJ2-1	TRBV7-2	TRBD2	CASSLGARAGGHPHNEQFF	TGTGCCAGCAGCTTAGGGGCCCGAGCGGGAGGTCACCCCCACAATGAGCAGTTCTTC
NA	TRBJ2-3	TRBV10-3	NA	CAISDRDSTDTQYF	TGTGCCATCAGTGACAGGGATAGCACAGATACGCAGTATTTT
medium-sized	TRBJ1-4	TRBV15	NA	CATSIEGHLEKLFF	TGTGCCACCAGCATCGAGGGACATCTTGAAAAACTGTTTTTT
NA	TRBJ2-1	TRBV5-1	TRBD1	CASSFLQGTGGVEQFF	TGCGCCAGCAGCTTTCTCCAGGGGACAGGGGGCGTTGAGCAGTTCTTC
NA	TRBJ2-4	TRBV7-6	TRBD2	CASSSRLAGTKNIQYF	TGTGCCAGCAGCAGTCGACTAGCGGGGACCAAAAACATTCAGTACTTC
few	TRBJ2-7	TRBV14	NA	CASSPYGSSPPTYEQYF	TGTGCCAGCAGCCCGTACGGGTCTTCACCCCCCACCTACGAGCAGTACTTC
many	TRBJ2-3	TRBV2	NA	CASSDGRRNSNTQYF	TGTGCCAGCAGTGACGGTCGACGGAATTCGAATACGCAGTATTTT
NA	TRBJ2-7	TRBV6-5	NA	CASSLNVQIADNEQYF	TGTGCCAGCAGTTTAAATGTACAAATCGCGGACAATGAGCAGTACTTC
NA	TRBJ2-7	TRBV10-1	TRBD2	CASSEGSGGAPPCSYEQYF	TGCGCCAGCAGTGAGGGCAGCGGGGGTGCACCTCCGTGCTCCTACGAGCAGTACTTC
NA	TRBJ2-1	TRBV6-5	NA	CASSGTSLGDREQFF	TGTGCCAGCAGTGGGACTAGCCTGGGGGACAGGGAGCAGTTCTTC
many	TRBJ2-7	TRBV6-5	NA	CASSYSNRANEQYF	TGTGCCAGCAGTTACTCGAACAGGGCTAACGAGCAGTACTTC
many	TRBJ2-5	TRBV13	NA	CASSLGVGQHTTQYF	TGTGCCAGCAGCTTAGGCGTGGGACAACACACAACCCAGTACTTC
NA	TRBJ2-3	TRBV29-1	TRBD2	CSVQRGGPDTQYF	TGCAGCGTTCAGCGGGGGGGCCCTGATACGCAGTATTTT
many	TRBJ2-3	TRBV5-1	NA	CASSLGTASTGTQYF	TGCGCCAGCAGCTTGGGGACAGCCAGCACAGGTACGCAGTATTTT
many	TRBJ2-7	TRBV7-9	NA	CASSSGEAYEQYF	TGTGCCAGCAGCTCAGGGGAAGCGTACGAGCAGTACTTC
NA	TRBJ2-7	TRBV5-1	NA	CASSLAVEYEQYF	TGCGCCAGCAGCTTGGCGGTGGAATACGAGCAGTACTTC